This T cell receptor (beta chain) was identified during a study of cytomegalovirus exposure and HLA in healthy donors. Concerning this clone itself: Its matching antigen is unknown.

PCR used 60 Vbeta primers and 13 Jbeta primers. The assay was immunoSEQ multiplex PCR, and TCRdb's table has in-frame clones only and misses some. Of 55,000 to 80,000 clones listed, about 65% are singletons. Study-wide results and limits: Rare TCR sequences predominated, though certain public TCRs were found in many donors. The majority of CMV-associated TCR beta chains were reported as apparently HLA-restricted in a later analysis. Follow-up analysis later connected one missense variant in DCLRE1C with trimming of TCR beta V- and J-genes. An analysis that was carried out later associated about 17,000 TCR beta sequences with HLA alleles at 0.05 false discovery rate.

CDR1 is MNHNY, CDR2 SVGAGI, per germline (reference sequence). The CDR3 has 16 amino acids. After removal of 2 bases from V and 2 bases from J, the junction contained 8 bases not matched to a gene. The source of this sequence is a man over 45 in good health and CMV-seropositive. This rearrangement joins TRBV6-6 to TRBJ2-7, with 8 bases lining up with TRBD1. Source material: PBMCs. CDR3 DNA sequence: TGTGCCAGCAGTTACCCCATAGACAGGGGACCCTACGAGCAGTACTTC. Its translation is CASSYPIDRGPYEQYF.